One and the same sample provided the 23 T cell receptor beta chains below, sequenced in a study of T cell repertoires in cytomegalovirus infection (dated by TCRdb to about 2019). The sample's treatment or condition label, decoded: in vitro stimulation with specific CMV peptide epitopes to enrich CMV-specific T cells. Their antigen targets remain unknown. TCRdb names Illumina HiSeq 1500 as the instrument used. TCRdb trimmed public reads at Q25 via fastp, called clones via MiXCR and kept in-frame beta chains. Records with the same CDR3 protein are collapsed into one entry carrying the most frequent genes and DNA. This sample holds about 770,000 distinct CDR3 sequences; approximately 32% were observed only once. About an eighth of the sample comes from the top ten. Sequencing used cultured CD8+ T cells from PBMCs, obtained from culture after CMV antigen stimulation. These receptor sequences come from a human donor in good health (CMV status not recorded). Some clones in this sample may be carry-over from other donors' samples.

In this sample, this clonotype turned up a few times. The chain recombines TRBV7-3 with TRBJ2-1, with 7 positions matching TRBD2. V trimming: 2 bases; J trimming: 3 bases; junction bases outside the gene matches: 7. Germline V CDR1 and CDR2: SGHTA, FQGTGA. There are 16 residues in the CDR3. The CDR3 loop is CASSLDGGRGYNEQFF. The CDR3 DNA reads as TGTGCCAGCAGCTTAGATGGGGGGAGGGGCTACAATGAGCAGTTCTTC.

This clonotype occurred a few times. This sequence joins TRBV4-1 and TRBJ1-1; D perhaps matches TRBD1 (5 bases). Germline assignment: CDR1 MGHRA and CDR2 YSYEKL. V lost 1 base to trimming and J lost 1 base, with 10 bases between them. The CDR3 has 15 residues. CDR3: CASSQVGGQNTEAFF. The CDR3 DNA reads as TGCGCCAGCAGCCAAGTGGGGGGTCAGAACACTGAAGCTTTCTTT.

The V call is TRBV6-2 or TRBV6-3, the J call TRBJ1-1; TRBD1 matches at 7 bases. With V trimmed by 6 bases and J by 4 bases, 8 bases remained unmatched. The germline V gene has CDR1 MNHEY and CDR2 SVGEGT. This CDR3 spans 14 amino acids. As DNA, the CDR3 is TGTGCCAGCAGCCATCAGGGGGTGATCACTGAAGCTTTCTTT. It translates to CASSHQGVITEAFF.

This clonotype was recorded only once. The germline gene is not matched at one end of the junction; a read error may be the cause. The genes are TRBV7-6 and TRBJ1-1, with a weak D call TRBD1 (5 bases). The CDR3 is 13 amino acids. Germline CDR1 reads SGHVS; CDR2 reads FNYEAQ. The CDR3 loop is CANSPGGNTEAFF. As DNA, the CDR3 is TGTGCCAACAGCCCGGGGGGGAATACTGAAGCTTTCTTT.

This clonotype was detected ten times or more. The chain uses TRBV6-1 and TRBJ2-5; D might be TRBD2 (5 bases). V was pared by 8 bases and J by 0 bases, with 19 bases between. The germline V gene encodes CDR1 MNHNS and CDR2 SASEGT. The CDR3 has 16 amino acids. Written as DNA, the CDR3 is TGTGCCAGCTGGTATCGGGATGGTATTTACCAAGAGACCCAGTACTTC. Its translation: CASWYRDGIYQETQYF.

This clonotype came up many times. The chain has TRBV7-2 and TRBJ1-4; the D is unclear. The V and J ends lost 2 bases and 0 bases respectively, with 13 bases between them. Germline assignment: CDR1 SGHTA and CDR2 FQGNSA. The CDR3 runs to 17 residues. DNA for the CDR3: TGTGCCAGCAGCTTAAATAGCCTTTATGCAACTAATGAAAAACTGTTTTTT. This translates into CASSLNSLYATNEKLFF.

This clonotype showed up many times. The genes are TRBV7-2 and TRBJ1-1; TRBD1 agrees at 9 bases. The CDR3 totals 15 residues. CDR1 and CDR2 from the germline V gene are SGHTA and FQGNSA. With 6 bases clipped from V and 5 bases from J, the junction kept 10 bases outside the gene matches. The CDR3 DNA reads TGTGCCAGCAGTCTAGGACAGGGGTCTATAACTGAAGCTTTCTTT. This gives the protein CASSLGQGSITEAFF.

This clonotype was detected only a few times. This chain connects TRBV6-1 to TRBJ2-7; D call uncertain. The CDR3 is 12 residues long. The germline V and J ends were trimmed by 7 bases and 3 bases, with 10 bases remaining between them. Per germline, CDR1 MNHNS and CDR2 SASEGT. The CDR3: CASNGMDYEQYV. The CDR3 DNA reads TGTGCCAGCAACGGCATGGACTACGAGCAGTACGTC.

The J gene is TRBJ1-4, the V gene TRBV7-9; perhaps TRBD1 as D (6 bases). Trimming shortened V by 4 bases and J by 8 bases, and 14 bases separated the two germline ends. CDR1 is SEHNR and CDR2 is FQNEAQ in the germline V gene (reference sequence). This CDR3 spans 14 amino acids. CDR3 in amino acids: CASSWDMGPEKLFF. The CDR3 DNA reads as TGTGCCAGCAGCTGGGACATGGGGCCCGAAAAACTGTTTTTT.

The CDR3 bases are TGTGCCAGTAGTATGGGACTAGCGGGGACTCTAAACATTCAGTACTTC. Residues: CASSMGLAGTLNIQYF. The chain couples TRBV19 to TRBJ2-4, with TRBD2 matching 13 bases. Germline trimming cut 3 bases from V and 6 bases from J; bases unmatched to any gene: 5. This CDR3 contains 16 residues. CDR1 is LNHDA, CDR2 SQIVND, per germline (reference sequence).

The CDR3 region has the DNA TGTGCCAGTAGTATAGGTTTCGCAGATACGCAGTATTTT. Its translation is CASSIGFADTQYF. The V call is TRBV19, the J call TRBJ2-3, with unresolved D. CDR1 LNHDA and CDR2 SQIVND come from the germline V gene (reference sequence). The CDR3 extends over 13 amino acids. V lost 1 base, J lost 4 bases, and 6 bases lay in between.

CDR3: CASSGGSGVSTDTQYF. The CDR3 DNA reads as TGTGCCAGCAGTGGAGGAAGCGGGGTTAGCACAGATACGCAGTATTTT. J is TRBJ2-3 and V is TRBV2; 7 nucleotides align to TRBD2. Germline trimming cut 4 bases from V and 0 bases from J; bases unmatched to any gene: 7. Looked up from germline, CDR1 is SNHLY and CDR2 is FYNNEI. The CDR3 has 16 amino acids.

Turning to this clonotype: Being one base from a much bigger clone, this may be a read error. This chain uses TRBV7-2 with TRBJ2-2; 7 bases map to TRBD2. The CDR3 contains 14 residues. CDR1 and CDR2 (germline): SGHTA, FQGNSA. The CDR3 DNA sequence: TGTGCCAGCAGCTCCCAGCGGGGAGCCGGGGAGCTGCTTTTT. Translation: CASSSQRGAGELLF.

This clonotype has more than one count but fewer than ten. The chain uses TRBV7-9 and TRBJ1-2, with D tentatively TRBD1 (6 bases). The CDR3 has 16 amino acids. Trimming left V 3 bases short and J 4 bases short, with 18 bases between. Germline CDR1 reads SEHNR; CDR2 reads FQNEAQ (reference sequence). The CDR3 DNA sequence: TGTGCCAGCAGCTTGGGTACAGGGAGCTCCCCCTATGGCTACACCTTC. This gives the protein CASSLGTGSSPYGYTF.

This clonotype was counted between two and nine times. The genes are TRBV27 and TRBJ2-4, with D perhaps being TRBD1 or TRBD2 (5 bases each). Deletions cut 4 bases from V and 9 bases from J, with 22 bases between. CDR3 length: 16 residues. Germline assignment: CDR1 MNHEY and CDR2 SMNVEV (reference sequence). CDR3 sequence (DNA): TGTGCCAGCAGTTCCCCTGGGACGCCTTTCGTGGGCATTCAGTACTTC. It codes for CASSSPGTPFVGIQYF.

The V and J genes are TRBV27 and TRBJ2-7, with D perhaps TRBD2 (5 bases). Trimming stripped 2 bases from V and 6 bases from J, with 11 bases between. Germline V lookup: CDR1 MNHEY, CDR2 SMNVEV (reference sequence). The CDR3 sequence is 13 residues long. CDR3 residues: CASSLGVAGEQYV. In DNA, the CDR3 is TGTGCCAGCAGTTTAGGAGTCGCGGGCGAGCAGTACGTC.

The CDR3 here is CASSLVRGQGKSYEQYF. CDR3 nucleotides: TGTGCCAGCAGCTTAGTCCGAGGACAGGGCAAATCCTACGAGCAGTACTTC. The rearrangement links TRBV7-9 to TRBJ2-7, with TRBD1 matching over 8 bases. The germline CDR1 and CDR2 sequences are SEHNR and FQNEAQ (reference sequence). The V gene end was trimmed by 1 base and the J gene end by 1 base; junction bases not matched to a gene: 9. There are 17 residues in the CDR3.

This clonotype was counted a few times. The chain recombines TRBV7-6 with TRBJ2-7, with D possibly being TRBD2 (7 bases). Germline-derived CDR1 and CDR2 are SGHVS and FNYEAQ. Trimming cost V 5 bases and J 0 bases, with 17 bases left between them. There are 16 residues in the CDR3. The CDR3 spells CASSPKGGKSSYEQYV. The CDR3 DNA is TGTGCCAGCAGCCCTAAGGGGGGGAAAAGCTCCTACGAGCAGTACGTC.

The chain employs TRBV6-1 and TRBJ1-1; 11 bases match TRBD1. Germline V gene lookup returns CDR1 MNHNS and CDR2 SASEGT. The CDR3 consists of 14 residues. V lost 7 bases, J lost 4 bases, and 5 bases stayed unmatched. In DNA form, the CDR3 reads TGTGCCAGCACCGGGACAGGGGGAGGCACTGAAGCTTTCTTT. It codes for CASTGTGGGTEAFF.

The DNA of the CDR3 is TGTGCCAGCAGCTTGCTTGGGCAGGGGTTTTTCACCGGGGAGCTGTTTTTT. Its protein is CASSLLGQGFFTGELFF. The chain uses TRBV5-4 and TRBJ2-2; D perhaps matches TRBD1 (6 bases). The V gene lost 1 base and the J gene lost 4 bases, with 17 bases spanning the gap. Per germline, CDR1 SGHNT and CDR2 YYREEE (reference sequence). This CDR3 contains 17 residues.

There are a few counts of this clonotype. The chain employs TRBV4-2 and TRBJ2-7, with D tentatively TRBD1 (7 bases). This CDR3 is built from 16 residues. With 4 bases removed from V and 3 bases from J, the gap between germline ends came to 19 bases. Germline CDR1 is LGHNA and CDR2 is YNFKEQ. The DNA of the CDR3 is TGTGCCAGCAGCCCAGTGACGGGGGCAGGGGGCTACGAGCAGTACTTC. Encoded protein: CASSPVTGAGGYEQYF.

The rearrangement joins TRBV15 to TRBJ2-1; D ambiguous. Germline V gene data show CDR1 as LNHNV and CDR2 as YYDKDF (reference sequence). CDR3 length: 12 amino acids. The V gene lost 5 bases and the J gene lost 5 bases, with 7 bases spanning the gap. CDR3 region: CATSSFHNEQFF. DNA of the CDR3: TGTGCCACCAGCTCCTTCCACAATGAGCAGTTCTTC.

This clonotype was detected ten times or more. The rearrangement uses TRBV4-1 and TRBJ2-1, with D unresolved. V shed 1 base and J shed 3 bases, with 4 bases lying between them. This CDR3 is built from 13 residues. Germline loops: CDR1 MGHRA, CDR2 YSYEKL. The CDR3 here is CASSQGFYNEQFF. CDR3 sequence (DNA): TGCGCCAGCAGCCAAGGATTCTACAATGAGCAGTTCTTC.